The 15 T cell receptor beta chains below were found in one sample sequenced in a study of somatic mutations in cytotoxic T cells in rheumatoid arthritis (dated by TCRdb to the late 2010s). Receptor libraries were prepared by the immunoSEQ multiplex PCR assay. This is the immuneACCESS table as TCRdb keeps it, with only in-frame sequences that have V and J called. A part of the clones is gone; compared with another copy, unresolved V genes explain less than half, and the rest is unexplained. This sample holds 10,000 to 15,000 clones; 74% were observed only once. The ten top clones hold approximately 10% of the sample. Sequencing input: CD8+ T cells sorted from blood. The receptors here all came from a man in his 70s in good health.

The table lists this clone with a few counts. The chain links TRBV6-4 to TRBJ1-1, with 7 bases aligning to TRBD1. Germline CDR1 is MRHNA and CDR2 is SNTAGT. The CDR3 extends over 14 amino acids. V lost 6 bases to trimming and J lost 2 bases; unmatched junction nucleotides: 6. Written as DNA, the CDR3 is TGTGCCAGCAGCGCCGGGACAGACAACACTGAAGCTTTCTTT. Its translation: CASSAGTDNTEAFF.

The V gene is TRBV6-4, the J gene TRBJ2-6, with a possible D match to TRBD2 (6 bases). The ends were cut back, 3 bases at V and 2 bases at J, with 11 bases in the middle. The CDR3 has 16 residues. CDR1 MRHNA and CDR2 SNTAGT come from the germline V gene. The CDR3 protein is CASSDTGEAGANVLTF. CDR3 in DNA: TGTGCCAGCAGTGATACTGGGGAGGCTGGGGCCAACGTCCTGACTTTC.

The chain recombines TRBV6-6 with TRBJ1-6; 7 nucleotides line up with TRBD1. Looked up from germline, CDR1 is MNHNY and CDR2 is SVGAGI (reference sequence). The CDR3 loop spans 16 amino acids. The junction had 9 bases not matched to a gene; V was cut back by 6 bases and J by 4 bases. DNA for the CDR3: TGTGCCAGCAGGAATACCGGGACAGATTATAATTCACCCCTCCACTTT. It translates to CASRNTGTDYNSPLHF.

Points on this clone: This CDR3 is also generated by other DNA sequences in the sample. J is TRBJ2-3 and V is TRBV18; tentative D call: TRBD1 (6 bases). Trimming removed 0 bases from V and 3 bases from J, with 10 bases in between. Germline V lookup: CDR1 KGHSH, CDR2 LQKENI. This CDR3 spans 15 amino acids. In DNA form, the CDR3 reads TGTGCCAGCTCACCACCACAGGGTCGGACAGATACGCAGTATTTT. Protein product: CASSPPQGRTDTQYF.

This sequence joins TRBV9 and TRBJ2-1; the D gene could be TRBD1 or TRBD2 (6 bases each). The ends were cut back, 3 bases at V and 2 bases at J, with 15 bases in the middle. This CDR3 spans 16 amino acids. In germline, CDR1 is SGDLS, CDR2 YYNGEE. The CDR3 DNA reads as TGTGCCAGCAGCGCCGGGGGCAGGGGAGCCTACAATGAGCAGTTCTTC. Its translation: CASSAGGRGAYNEQFF.

This clone appeared once. The chain has TRBV29-1 and TRBJ2-2, with 13 bases matching TRBD2. CDR3 size: 16 residues. The junction had 12 bases not matched to a gene; V was cut back by 7 bases and J by 7 bases. Germline V CDR1 and CDR2: SQVTM, ANQGSEA. The CDR3 loop reads CSGLRTSGSRSGELFF. CDR3 in DNA: TGCAGCGGCCTCCGGACTAGCGGGAGTCGTAGCGGGGAGCTGTTTTTT.

The V gene is TRBV19, the J gene TRBJ1-1, with 8 positions matching TRBD1. This CDR3 spans 17 amino acids. Germline values: CDR1 LNHDA, CDR2 SQIVND (reference sequence). V was pared by 3 bases and J by 3 bases, with 12 bases of the junction left unmatched. For the CDR3, the DNA is TGTGCCAGTAGTATTCCAGGGGGCGAAAGGTGGGACACTGAAGCTTTCTTT. Translated: CASSIPGGERWDTEAFF.

This chain links TRBV5-4 with TRBJ2-1; D is unclear. V lost 4 bases, J lost 10 bases, and 12 bases lay in between. CDR1 SGHNT and CDR2 YYREEE come from the germline V gene (reference sequence). The length of the CDR3 is 12 residues. CDR3 DNA: TGTGCCAGCAGCATCGACATTTCCGAGCAGTTCTTC. Translated, it gives CASSIDISEQFF. Filled out from reference TRBV5-4 and TRBJ2-1, the complete variable domain reads ETGVTQSPTHLIKTRGQQVTLRCSSQSGHNTVSWYQQALGQGPQFIFQYYREEENGRGNFPPRFSGLQFPNYSSELNVNALELDDSALYLCASSIDISEQFFGPGTRLTVL.

The chain has TRBV6-5 and TRBJ2-5; 9 nucleotides match TRBD2. Germline CDR1 MNHEY, CDR2 SVGAGI. There are 16 residues in the CDR3. J was trimmed by 5 bases and V by 4 bases; bases with no gene match: 11. The chain's CDR3 is CASSWSSGGLKETQYF. The CDR3 region has the DNA TGTGCCAGCAGTTGGAGTAGCGGGGGCCTAAAGGAGACCCAGTACTTC.

This clone was detected once. The J gene is TRBJ2-7, the V gene TRBV6-5; no reliable D call. In germline, CDR1 is MNHEY, CDR2 SVGAGI. Deletions cut 8 bases from V and 3 bases from J, with 14 bases between. The CDR3 spans 13 residues. The CDR3 spells CASGVGSFYEQYF. The CDR3 nucleotides read TGTGCCAGCGGGGTGGGAAGTTTCTACGAGCAGTACTTC.

This clone was detected only a few times. The chain joins TRBV30 to TRBJ1-6, with unresolved D. Germline-derived CDR1 and CDR2 are GTSNPN and SVGIG (reference sequence). Trimming shortened V by 3 bases and J by 8 bases, and 23 bases separated the two germline ends. The CDR3 consists of 17 residues. CDR3 sequence: CAWRPVVRRGKDSPLHF. CDR3 DNA sequence: TGTGCCTGGAGACCTGTTGTAAGACGGGGAAAGGATTCACCCCTCCACTTT.

The chain combines TRBV4-1 with TRBJ1-6, with 9 bases fitting TRBD1. The CDR3 covers 17 residues. Trimming took 0 bases from V and 7 from J; bases not matched to a gene: 7. Germline V gene lookup returns CDR1 MGHRA and CDR2 YSYEKL. The CDR3 region has the DNA TGCGCCAGCAGCCAAGAGCACCCGACAGGGGGGAATTCACCCCTCCACTTT. Translated, it gives CASSQEHPTGGNSPLHF.

As for this clone: At one boundary the junction diverges from the germline segment, which might be a read error. The genes are TRBV13 and TRBJ1-2; the D is unclear. The CDR3 consists of 10 residues. CDR1 PRHDT and CDR2 FYEKMQ come from the germline V gene (reference sequence). CDR3 protein: CASSSDELFF. The CDR3 DNA sequence: TGTGCCAGCAGCTCGGACGAGTTGTTTTTC.

This clone is medium-sized in the sample. The chain employs TRBV6-5 and TRBJ2-7, with 9 bases lining up with TRBD1. Germline CDR1 reads MNHEY; CDR2 reads SVGAGI. V trimming: 8 bases; J trimming: 0 bases; junction bases outside the gene matches: 5. CDR3 length: 14 residues. The CDR3 region is CASRGTGSSYEQYF. CDR3 sequence (DNA): TGTGCCAGCCGGGGGACAGGGAGCTCCTACGAGCAGTACTTC.

This chain joins TRBV2 and TRBJ2-5; D perhaps matches TRBD2 (6 bases). The CDR3 is 13 amino acids. The germline gives CDR1 SNHLY, CDR2 FYNNEI. Trimming stripped 8 bases from V and 0 bases from J, with 10 bases between. In DNA, the CDR3 is TGTGCCAGCCCTCAGCGGGACCAAGAGACCCAGTACTTC. Protein sequence: CASPQRDQETQYF.